The T cell receptor (beta chain) under discussion was sequenced for a study of follicular helper T cells after annual influenza vaccination. Broader study findings: Day 7 ICOS+CD38+ clones later appeared mostly in ICOS-CD38- cTfh.

V was pared by 1 base and J by 1 base, with 8 bases between. CDR1 SGHRS and CDR2 YFSETQ come from the germline V gene. This CDR3 region has 15 residues. Stated time point: 2015-2016 season, 7 days after influenza vaccination. Donors with HIV/AIDS, active malignancy, immunomodulators or active illness were excluded. Comments on this clone: What it binds is unknown.

Method: immunoSEQ multiplex PCR; TCRdb's copy keeps in-frame clones and lacks some. Seen here are about 7,100 clones, roughly four fifths observed once, and the top ten hold roughly 1.3%. This sequence originates from an adult who received the influenza vaccine. The rearrangement joins TRBV5-1 to TRBJ2-2; D remains unclear. The input for sequencing was CXCR5- memory CD4+ T cells sorted from blood, taken 7 days after influenza vaccination. The CDR3 DNA follows: TGCGCCAGCAGCTTGAGGCAGATGAACACCGGGGAGCTGTTTTTT. It encodes CASSLRQMNTGELFF.